This T cell receptor (beta chain) was captured by sequencing in a study of response to subunit inactivated influenza vaccine. Study results and limitations: The authors offered the suggestion that each seasonal influenza vaccination recruits few new T cells.

CDR1 SEHNR and CDR2 FQNEAQ come from the germline V gene (reference sequence). This CDR3 region has 13 residues. V was trimmed by 5 bases and J by 4 bases, leaving 12 bases between them. Details on this clonotype: The target antigen is unknown.

TCRdb independently ran MiXCR on the RT-PCR reads; one entry per CDR3 protein. The table records approximately 700,000 distinct CDR3 sequences, about 14% of them present only once. This clonotype was sampled from a man aged 50 or older who received an inactivated influenza vaccine. The sample here was PBMCs from blood, taken 14 days before vaccination. V is TRBV7-9 and J is TRBJ2-7, with D unresolved. CDR3 protein: CASSPDPKYEQYF. DNA of the CDR3: TGTGCCAGCAGCCCAGACCCTAAATACGAGCAGTACTTC.